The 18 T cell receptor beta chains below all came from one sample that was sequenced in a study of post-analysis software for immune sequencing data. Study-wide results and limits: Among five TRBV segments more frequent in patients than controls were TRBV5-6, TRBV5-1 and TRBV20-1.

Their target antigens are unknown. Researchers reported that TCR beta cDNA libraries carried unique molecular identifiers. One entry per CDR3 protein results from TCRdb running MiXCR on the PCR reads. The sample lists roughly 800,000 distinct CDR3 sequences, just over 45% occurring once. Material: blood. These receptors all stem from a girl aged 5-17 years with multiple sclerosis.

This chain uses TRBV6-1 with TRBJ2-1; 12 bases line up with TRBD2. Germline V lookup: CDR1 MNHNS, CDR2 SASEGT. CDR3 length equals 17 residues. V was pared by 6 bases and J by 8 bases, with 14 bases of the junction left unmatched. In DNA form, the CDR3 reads TGTGCCAGCAGCCACCGGACTAGCGGGATTTTTCGGGATGAGCAGTTCTTC. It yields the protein CASSHRTSGIFRDEQFF.

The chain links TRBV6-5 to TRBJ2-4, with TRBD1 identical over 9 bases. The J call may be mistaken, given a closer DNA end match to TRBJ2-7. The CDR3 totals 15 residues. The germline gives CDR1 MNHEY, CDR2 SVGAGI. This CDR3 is CASSYSGQGIYEQYF. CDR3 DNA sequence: TGTGCCAGCAGTTACTCAGGACAGGGGATCTACGAGCAGTACTTC.

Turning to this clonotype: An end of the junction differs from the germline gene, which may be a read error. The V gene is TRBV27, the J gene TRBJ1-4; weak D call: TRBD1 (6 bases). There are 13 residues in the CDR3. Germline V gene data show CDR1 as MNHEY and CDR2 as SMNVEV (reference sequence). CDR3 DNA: TGTGCCAGCAAAGGGGGGACCTATGAAAAACGGTTTTTT. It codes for CASKGGTYEKRFF.

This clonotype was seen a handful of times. Written as DNA, the CDR3 is TGTGCCTGGGGTCGGCCCTATGGCTACACCTTC. It specifies CAWGRPYGYTF. The V and J genes are TRBV30 and TRBJ1-2; D not resolved. V shed 5 bases and J shed 4 bases, with 8 bases lying between them. CDR3 length: 11 amino acids. The germline V gene encodes CDR1 GTSNPN and CDR2 SVGIG (reference sequence).

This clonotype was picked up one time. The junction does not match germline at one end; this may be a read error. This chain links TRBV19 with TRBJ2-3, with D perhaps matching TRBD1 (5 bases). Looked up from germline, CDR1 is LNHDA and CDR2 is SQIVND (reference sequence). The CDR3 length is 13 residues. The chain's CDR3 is CASSRQGTDMQYF. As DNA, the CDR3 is TGTGCCAGTAGTAGGCAGGGCACAGATATGCAGTATTTT. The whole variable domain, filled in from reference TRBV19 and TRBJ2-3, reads DGGITQSPKYLFRKEGQNVTLSCEQNLNHDAMYWYRQDPGQGLRLIYYSQIVNDFQKGDIAEGYSVSREKKESFPLTVTSAQKNPTAFYLCASSRQGTDMQYFGPGTRLTVL.

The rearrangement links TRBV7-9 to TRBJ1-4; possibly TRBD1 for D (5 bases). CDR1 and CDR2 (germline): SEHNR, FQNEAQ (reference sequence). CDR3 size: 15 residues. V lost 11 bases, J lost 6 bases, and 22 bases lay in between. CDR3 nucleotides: TGTGCCGGACAATTCGCAGGGCGCGGTGATGAAAAACTGTTTTTT. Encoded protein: CAGQFAGRGDEKLFF.

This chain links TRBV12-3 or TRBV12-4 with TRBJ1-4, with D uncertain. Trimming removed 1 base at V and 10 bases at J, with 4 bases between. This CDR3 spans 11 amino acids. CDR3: CASSLEGKLFF. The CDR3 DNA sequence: TGTGCCAGCAGTTTAGAAGGAAAACTGTTTTTT.

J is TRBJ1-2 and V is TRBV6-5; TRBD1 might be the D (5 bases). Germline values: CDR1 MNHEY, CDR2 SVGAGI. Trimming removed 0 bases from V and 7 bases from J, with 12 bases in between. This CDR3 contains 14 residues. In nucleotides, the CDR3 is TGTGCCAGCAGTTACTCTCAGTTGGGGGTTGGCTACACCTTC. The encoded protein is CASSYSQLGVGYTF.

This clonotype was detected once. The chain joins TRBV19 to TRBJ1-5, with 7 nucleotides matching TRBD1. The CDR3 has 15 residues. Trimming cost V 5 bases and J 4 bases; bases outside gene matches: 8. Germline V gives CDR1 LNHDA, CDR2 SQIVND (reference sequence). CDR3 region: CASSPLRDSNQPQHF. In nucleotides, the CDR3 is TGTGCCAGTAGTCCCCTTAGGGACAGTAATCAGCCCCAGCATTTT.

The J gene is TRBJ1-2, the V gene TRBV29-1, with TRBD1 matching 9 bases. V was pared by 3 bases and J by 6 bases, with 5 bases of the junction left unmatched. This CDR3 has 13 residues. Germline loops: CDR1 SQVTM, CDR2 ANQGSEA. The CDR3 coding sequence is TGCAGCGTTGAGCGGGACAGGGAAGATGGCTACACCTTC. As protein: CSVERDREDGYTF.

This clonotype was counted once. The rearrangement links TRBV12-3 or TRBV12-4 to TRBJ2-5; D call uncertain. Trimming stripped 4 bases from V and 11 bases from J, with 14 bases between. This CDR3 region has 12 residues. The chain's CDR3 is CASSSRLTEQYF. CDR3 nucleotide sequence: TGTGCCAGCAGTTCCCGATTAACAGAGCAGTACTTC.

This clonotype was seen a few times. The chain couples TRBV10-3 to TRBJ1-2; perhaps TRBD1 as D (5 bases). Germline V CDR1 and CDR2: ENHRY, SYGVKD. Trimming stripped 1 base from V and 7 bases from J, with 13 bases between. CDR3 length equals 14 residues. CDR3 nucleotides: TGTGCCATCAGTGAGTTGGGGGTACTTGCTGGCTACACCTTC. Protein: CAISELGVLAGYTF.

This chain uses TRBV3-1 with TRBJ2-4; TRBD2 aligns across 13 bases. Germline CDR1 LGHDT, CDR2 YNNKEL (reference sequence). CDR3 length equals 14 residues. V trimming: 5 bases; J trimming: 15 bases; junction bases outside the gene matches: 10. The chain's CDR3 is CASSTQTSGRAVYF. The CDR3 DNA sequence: TGTGCCAGCAGCACCCAAACTAGCGGGAGGGCCGTGTACTTC.

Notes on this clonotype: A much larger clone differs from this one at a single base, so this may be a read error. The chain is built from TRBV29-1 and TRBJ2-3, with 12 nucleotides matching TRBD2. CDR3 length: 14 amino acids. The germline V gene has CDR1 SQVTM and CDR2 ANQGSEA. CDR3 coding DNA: TGCAGCGCCCTCCTAGCGGGAGGGGGAGATGCGCAGTATTTT. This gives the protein CSALLAGGGDAQYF.

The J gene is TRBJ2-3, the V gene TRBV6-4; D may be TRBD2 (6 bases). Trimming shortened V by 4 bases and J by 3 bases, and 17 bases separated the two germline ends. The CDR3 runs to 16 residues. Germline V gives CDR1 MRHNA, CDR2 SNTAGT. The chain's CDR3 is CASSVRAGTPTDTQYF. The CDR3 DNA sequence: TGTGCCAGCAGTGTCCGGGCAGGGACTCCTACAGATACGCAGTATTTT.

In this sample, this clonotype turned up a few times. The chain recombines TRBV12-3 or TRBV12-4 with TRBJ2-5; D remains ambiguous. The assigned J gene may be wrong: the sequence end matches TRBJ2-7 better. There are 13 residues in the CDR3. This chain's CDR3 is CASSLGSQYEQYF. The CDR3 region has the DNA TGTGCCAGCAGTTTGGGCAGCCAGTACGAGCAGTACTTC.

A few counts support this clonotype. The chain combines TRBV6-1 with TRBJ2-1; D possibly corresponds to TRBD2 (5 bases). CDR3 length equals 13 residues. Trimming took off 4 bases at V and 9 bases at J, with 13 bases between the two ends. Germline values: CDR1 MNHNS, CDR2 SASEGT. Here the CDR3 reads CASSVWLASEQFF. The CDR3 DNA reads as TGTGCCAGCAGTGTCTGGCTAGCTAGTGAGCAGTTCTTC.

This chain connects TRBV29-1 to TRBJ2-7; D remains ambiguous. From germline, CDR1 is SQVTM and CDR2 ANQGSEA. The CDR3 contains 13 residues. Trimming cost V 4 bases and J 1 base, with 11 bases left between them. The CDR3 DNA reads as TGCAGCGTTGCGACTCGGAATTCCTACGAGCAGTACTTC. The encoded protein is CSVATRNSYEQYF.